This TCR beta chain came from a study of blood T cell repertoires in COVID-19. Study-wide background: Sites in the United States, Italy and Spain provided acute and convalescent COVID-19 samples. Sources were T cells, B-cell-depleted T cells, or PBMCs; the material itself was cDNA or gDNA.

CDR3 size: 14 residues. Germline V gives CDR1 SGHNT, CDR2 YENEEA. Trimming left V 5 bases short and J 3 bases short, with 11 bases between. During active infection, Seattle patients enrolled and were then monitored through disease. How the authors handled the data: Reference gene primer amplification gave estimated nucleated cell counts. Assay: immunoSEQ multiplex PCR; the TCRdb copy retains only in-frame clones and omits some. The DNA gave D and trimming, while V, J and clone size come from that table. Here the sample spans 150,000 to 250,000 clones, about 85% being singletons. Material for sequencing was peripheral blood. The sequence derives from a woman between 35 and 50 years old with COVID-19, enrolled during active disease. J is TRBJ1-3 and V is TRBV11-3; D is possibly TRBD1 (6 bases). CDR3 region: CASSADRIGNTIYF. CDR3 coding DNA: TGTGCCAGCAGCGCCGACAGGATTGGAAACACCATATATTTT.